A single sample is the source of the 23 T cell receptor beta chains below, sequenced in a study of blood T cell repertoires in COVID-19. Here immunoSEQ multiplex PCR was the method, and the copy in TCRdb shows in-frame clones only, minus some. Here the sample spans approximately 87,000 clones, roughly 80% being singletons. Source material: peripheral blood. These receptors all stem from a woman of 80 years or more with acute or convalescent COVID-19.

The gene calls are TRBV5-4 and TRBJ1-5, with 7 nucleotides matching TRBD1. V dropped 4 bases and J dropped 3; count of bases not matched to a gene: 7. The CDR3 totals 15 residues. In germline, CDR1 is SGHNT, CDR2 YYREEE (reference sequence). In DNA form, the CDR3 reads TGTGCCAGCAGCCAAGGGGGCGCGAACAATCAGCCCCAGCATTTT. Translation gives CASSQGGANNQPQHF.

This clone was seen just once. This chain joins TRBV7-3 and TRBJ2-1, with 8 bases aligning to TRBD2. This CDR3 has 17 residues. Per the germline V gene, CDR1 is SGHTA and CDR2 is FQGTGA. The V segment lost 4 bases and the J segment 8 bases; nucleotides outside the gene matches: 16. The CDR3, as DNA: TGTGCCAGCAGCTCCCCCGGGGGTAGCGGGGTCGGTCATGAGCAGTTCTTC. Its translation: CASSSPGGSGVGHEQFF.

The J gene is TRBJ2-3, the V gene TRBV6-5, with 7 bases that match TRBD2. Germline V lookup: CDR1 MNHEY, CDR2 SVGAGI. The CDR3 sequence is 14 residues long. V trimming: 6 bases; J trimming: 0 bases; junction bases outside the gene matches: 3. CDR3 sequence: CASRTSASTDTQYF. The CDR3 nucleotides are TGTGCCAGCAGAACTAGCGCGAGCACAGATACGCAGTATTTT.

This chain connects TRBV14 to TRBJ2-1; no clear D. The germline V gene encodes CDR1 SGHDN and CDR2 FVKESK. Trimming left V 4 bases short and J 0 bases short, with 13 bases between. This CDR3 is built from 16 residues. DNA of the CDR3: TGTGCCAGCAGCCCCATTTTGGCCAGCTCCTACAATGAGCAGTTCTTC. It encodes CASSPILASSYNEQFF. Drawing the rest from reference TRBV14 and TRBJ2-1, the complete variable domain is EAGVTQFPSHSVIEKGQTVTLRCDPISGHDNLYWYRRVMGKEIKFLLHFVKESKQDESGMPNNRFLAERTGGTYSTLKVQPAELEDSGVYFCASSPILASSYNEQFFGPGTRLTVL.

The rearrangement uses TRBV28 and TRBJ2-3; D perhaps matches TRBD2 (5 bases). The CDR3 is made up of 16 amino acids. Per the germline V gene, CDR1 is MDHEN and CDR2 is SYDVKM. Trimming took off 3 bases at V and 0 bases at J, with 13 bases between the two ends. The CDR3 spells CASSLGTRISTDTQYF. DNA for the CDR3: TGTGCCAGCAGTTTGGGCACTAGAATTAGCACAGATACGCAGTATTTT.

CDR3 loop: CASSIGAGVGTLYEQYF. Here the CDR3 DNA reads TGTGCCAGTAGTATAGGGGCCGGGGTAGGCACTCTCTACGAGCAGTACTTC. The chain carries TRBV19 and TRBJ2-7; tentative D call: TRBD2 (5 bases). The CDR3 spans 17 residues. CDR1 is LNHDA and CDR2 is SQIVND in the germline V gene (reference sequence). The V gene lost 1 base and the J gene lost 3 bases, with 19 bases spanning the gap. The whole variable domain, filled in from reference TRBV19 and TRBJ2-7, reads DGGITQSPKYLFRKEGQNVTLSCEQNLNHDAMYWYRQDPGQGLRLIYYSQIVNDFQKGDIAEGYSVSREKKESFPLTVTSAQKNPTAFYLCASSIGAGVGTLYEQYFGPGTRLTVT.

J is TRBJ1-1 and V is TRBV27; D is possibly TRBD1 (6 bases). Between the trimmed V and J ends, which lost 7 bases and 0 bases, there was a span of 21 bases. This CDR3 has 17 residues. Germline V gives CDR1 MNHEY, CDR2 SMNVEV (reference sequence). The CDR3 nucleotides read TGTGCCAGCACTGACGTAGGTAGGGGGTTAATGAACACTGAAGCTTTCTTT. This sequence encodes CASTDVGRGLMNTEAFF.

The V call is TRBV27, the J call TRBJ2-1, with 10 bases aligning to TRBD2. Looked up from germline, CDR1 is MNHEY and CDR2 is SMNVEV (reference sequence). V lost 7 bases to trimming and J lost 3 bases; unmatched junction nucleotides: 6. The CDR3 length is 15 residues. CDR3 nucleotides: TGTGCCAGCACCCAACCTAGCGGGGGCTACAATGAGCAGTTCTTC. It specifies CASTQPSGGYNEQFF.

This clone was seen only a few times. The CDR3 here is CASSLSHGRAYGYTF. CDR3 DNA: TGTGCCAGCAGTTTATCTCACGGCAGGGCCTATGGCTACACCTTC. V and J are TRBV28 and TRBJ1-2; possible D gene TRBD1, 5 bases. Trimming shortened V by 1 base and J by 4 bases, and 13 bases separated the two germline ends. The CDR3 is made up of 15 amino acids. The germline CDR1 and CDR2 sequences are MDHEN and SYDVKM.

V is TRBV2 and J is TRBJ1-6; D ambiguous. The CDR3 runs to 17 residues. Germline loops: CDR1 SNHLY, CDR2 FYNNEI. V gave up 4 bases and J gave up 0 bases, with 13 bases separating them. Here the CDR3 reads CASSAAGRSSYNSPLHF. The CDR3 region has the DNA TGTGCCAGCAGTGCAGCCGGTAGGAGCTCCTATAATTCACCCCTCCACTTT.

The table lists this clone with a few counts. The gene calls are TRBV18 and TRBJ1-1; D not certain. The CDR3 has 13 amino acids. Germline V gene sequence: CDR1 KGHSH, CDR2 LQKENI. V was trimmed by 5 bases and J by 5 bases, leaving 12 bases between them. The CDR3 coding sequence is TGTGCCAGCTCAGAAGAGGGAAATACTGAAGCTTTCTTT. This encodes CASSEEGNTEAFF.

The chain links TRBV6-5 to TRBJ1-2, with TRBD1 matching over 10 bases. The V gene end was trimmed by 6 bases and the J gene end by 7 bases; junction bases not matched to a gene: 8. CDR1 and CDR2 from the germline V gene are MNHEY and SVGAGI. The CDR3 is 14 amino acids. The CDR3 coding sequence is TGTGCCAGCAGCCTATCGACAGGGGGCGTTGGCTACACCTTC. It is translated as CASSLSTGGVGYTF.

V is TRBV6-5 and J is TRBJ1-4; D gene ambiguous. The CDR3 runs to 14 residues. CDR1 and CDR2 from the germline V gene are MNHEY and SVGAGI. Trimming stripped 7 bases from V and 4 bases from J, with 13 bases between. The DNA for the CDR3 is TGTGCCAGCACACGGTCCGGGTATAATGAAAAACTGTTTTTT. Its translation: CASTRSGYNEKLFF.

This clone has only a few counts. The genes are TRBV7-3 and TRBJ2-3; D might be TRBD1 (6 bases). The CDR3 is 16 residues long. Germline assignment: CDR1 SGHTA and CDR2 FQGTGA. Trimming took 5 bases from V and 0 from J, leaving 15 bases between them. CDR3 sequence: CASSPGWGPSTDTQYF. The DNA for the CDR3 is TGTGCCAGCAGCCCAGGGTGGGGGCCAAGCACAGATACGCAGTATTTT.

The V gene is TRBV4-1, the J gene TRBJ1-1, with TRBD1 matching 10 bases. The CDR3 runs 14 residues. The germline V gene encodes CDR1 MGHRA and CDR2 YSYEKL. Germline trimming cut 5 bases from V and 4 bases from J; bases unmatched to any gene: 4. The CDR3 region is CASSFRQGATEAFF. The CDR3 DNA is TGCGCCAGCAGCTTCCGACAGGGGGCCACTGAAGCTTTCTTT.

The V call is TRBV19, the J call TRBJ1-2, with 8 bases lining up with TRBD1. Trimming at V came to 7 bases and at J to 6 bases, leaving 7 bases not matched to a gene. This CDR3 has 13 residues. Per the germline V gene, CDR1 is LNHDA and CDR2 is SQIVND (reference sequence). The CDR3 DNA reads TGTGCCAGTACCCAGACAGGGGCTGATGGCTACACCTTC. Protein product: CASTQTGADGYTF. Based on the CDR3 plus reference TRBV19 and TRBJ1-2, the full variable domain is DGGITQSPKYLFRKEGQNVTLSCEQNLNHDAMYWYRQDPGQGLRLIYYSQIVNDFQKGDIAEGYSVSREKKESFPLTVTSAQKNPTAFYLCASTQTGADGYTFGSGTRLTVV.

This clone was picked up a small number of times. The gene calls are TRBV25-1 and TRBJ1-2, with 8 positions matching TRBD1. This CDR3 has 14 amino acids. CDR1 MGHDK and CDR2 SYGVNS come from the germline V gene. V lost 5 bases to trimming and J lost 3 bases; unmatched junction nucleotides: 5. CDR3 sequence: CASSQTGAYYGYTF. CDR3 DNA: TGTGCCAGCAGTCAGACAGGGGCTTACTATGGCTACACCTTC.

In this sample, this clone turned up once. V usage is TRBV3-1 (or the pseudogene TRBV3-2) and J usage is TRBJ2-2, with 11 bases aligning to TRBD2. The CDR3 is made up of 16 amino acids. V lost 1 base to trimming and J lost 6 bases; unmatched junction nucleotides: 4. Germline-derived CDR1 and CDR2 are LGHDT and YNNKEL (reference sequence). For the CDR3, the DNA is TGTGCCAGCAGCCAAGTGCTAGCGGGGGGAGCCGGGGAGCTGTTTTTT. Translated, it gives CASSQVLAGGAGELFF.

This chain joins TRBV7-2 and TRBJ2-2, with D maybe TRBD2 (6 bases). From germline, CDR1 is SGHTA and CDR2 FQGNSA. The length of the CDR3 is 14 residues. The V end was cut by 5 bases, the J end by 4 bases, with 11 bases between. The DNA of the CDR3 is TGTGCCAGCAGCCGGGACTTCGGCACCGGGGAGCTGTTTTTT. It specifies CASSRDFGTGELFF.

The rearrangement joins TRBV2 to TRBJ2-6; D might be TRBD2 (6 bases). Trimming left V 2 bases short and J 0 bases short, with 8 bases between. Germline CDR1 SNHLY, CDR2 FYNNEI. The CDR3 extends over 16 amino acids. The CDR3 DNA reads as TGTGCCAGCAGTGAACGGGGGAACTCTGGGGCCAACGTCCTGACTTTC. It encodes CASSERGNSGANVLTF.

The chain couples TRBV2 to TRBJ2-5, with 7 nucleotides matching TRBD1. The CDR3 length is 15 residues. Germline V gene sequence: CDR1 SNHLY, CDR2 FYNNEI. The V and J ends lost 4 bases and 3 bases, in that order; junction bases with no gene match: 8. The DNA for the CDR3 is TGTGCCAGCAGTGTTATGGGACAGAGAGAAGAGACCCAGTACTTC. The encoded protein is CASSVMGQREETQYF.

For this clone: The sample has other DNA sequences that encode this CDR3 too. The chain has TRBV18 and TRBJ2-3; 12 bases are a match to TRBD1. Germline values: CDR1 KGHSH, CDR2 LQKENI. The J segment lost 7 bases and the V segment lost 3 bases, leaving 5 bases of the junction unmatched. CDR3 length: 15 amino acids. The CDR3 sequence: CASSPKGQGANTQYF. CDR3 nucleotide sequence: TGTGCCAGCTCACCTAAGGGACAGGGGGCAAATACGCAGTATTTT. Based on the CDR3 plus reference TRBV18 and TRBJ2-3, the full variable domain is NAGVMQNPRHLVRRRGQEARLRCSPMKGHSHVYWYRQLPEEGLKFMVYLQKENIIDESGMPKERFSAEFPKEGPSILRIQQVVRGDSAAYFCASSPKGQGANTQYFGPGTRLTVL.

V is TRBV4-3 and J is TRBJ1-1; D possibly corresponds to TRBD1 (6 bases). In germline, CDR1 is LGHNA, CDR2 YSLEER. V dropped 3 bases and J dropped 1 base, with 6 bases sitting between them. CDR3 length equals 13 residues. The CDR3 DNA is TGCGCCAGCAGCCAGGGACAGAACACTGAAGCTTTCTTT. Its translation: CASSQGQNTEAFF.